This T cell receptor beta chain was sequenced for a study of T cells in Graves' hyperthyroidism and ophthalmopathy. CDR3 length: 13 residues. V lost 6 bases, J lost 5 bases, and 10 bases lay in between. The V gene's germline CDR1 is KGHDR and CDR2 SFDVKD. PBMCs were sourced from about 10 ml fresh peripheral blood. RNA transcripts were the template for amplifying TCR beta CDR3 regions. Using the HTBI primer set, a first-round RT-PCR was run on the TCR CDR3. A single record per CDR3 protein comes from TCRdb applying MiXCR to the multiplex PCR reads. The repertoire consists of around 210,000 distinct CDR3 sequences, with around 17% occurring once and the leading ten covering roughly 50%. This clonotype was detected a few times.

This rearrangement joins TRBV24-1 to TRBJ2-1; possibly TRBD1 for D (5 bases). The origin of this receptor is a woman in her forties or fifties with Graves' hyperthyroidism. Sequenced input: blood. The CDR3 sequence: CATSLGPDNEQFF. The CDR3 region has the DNA TGTGCCACCAGTTTGGGGCCAGACAATGAGCAGTTCTTC.